This paragraph reports one T cell receptor (beta chain). This clonotype was counted many times. Its antigen remains undetermined. Per-base quality was not reported, and no clone a single base away is much larger than it. Hyperthyroidism patients were aged 18 to 65 years and newly diagnosed, with disease duration of less than 2 months. Patients with uncontrolled infections, other autoimmune diseases, pregnancy or lactation were excluded. Diagnoses were established on the basis of clinical symptoms, serum thyroxine and TRAb, thyroid ultrasound, and orbital computed tomography. Blood from progressor patients was drawn when they were first diagnosed with hyperthyroidism, before any ophthalmopathy symptoms appeared. PBMCs were isolated from about 10 ml of fresh peripheral blood by Ficoll-Paque density gradient centrifugation. Patients classed as progressors first received a Graves' hyperthyroidism diagnosis and then went on to develop ophthalmopathy during follow-up. Total RNA was extracted with Trizol reagent, and quality was checked on an Agilent 2100 Bioanalyzer.

This entry is derived from a study of T cells in Graves' hyperthyroidism and ophthalmopathy (dated by TCRdb to the late 2010s). About the study as a whole: Peripheral blood was sampled at the time of initial diagnosis, prior to any treatment. The paper describes TCR Vbeta CDR3 sequencing of about 140 peripheral blood samples, made up of 40 to 45 ophthalmopathy patients, 70 to 75 hyperthyroidism patients and roughly 17 progressor patients. To identify distinguishing TCR V-J signatures, a discovery cohort of around 100 patients was used, comprising some 43 with Graves' ophthalmopathy and approximately 57 with stable Graves' hyperthyroidism. The 100 discovery patients were divided at random into training and test sets in a 7:3 ratio. Whether ophthalmopathy could be predicted prospectively was tested in an independent validation cohort made up of roughly 20 hyperthyroidism patients plus 17 patients who later progressed to ophthalmopathy. Once sampling was done, hyperthyroidism patients were given methimazole at a starting dose of 30 mg daily, whereas ophthalmopathy patients were given high-dose intravenous methylprednisolone. The study also compared thyroid tissue and blood T-cell repertoires from more than five Graves' hyperthyroidism patients. What the study reported, not specific to this receptor: Sample size was not statistically predetermined, and investigators were not blinded to group allocation. A model built on a 13 V-J signature distinguished ophthalmopathy from stable hyperthyroidism, reaching about 89% sensitivity and 81% to 83% specificity in cross-validation and 80%/75% in testing. In validation, the model predicted progression to ophthalmopathy a median of 6.5 months before onset, with about 67% sensitivity and more than 72% specificity. Most expanded thyroid clonotypes (frequency above 0.001) were also detected in blood, a finding suggesting that blood repertoires may reflect thyroid immune responses.

Looking up the germline V gene (reference sequence) yields CDR1 LGHDT and CDR2 YNNKEL. The CDR3 runs 15 residues from the cysteine to the phenylalanine. This entry keeps only the CDR3 DNA: 45 bases, framed from base 1. From V the trimming removes 3 bases and from J it removes 7 bases, while the gene matches leave 8 bases of the junction unaccounted for. Amplification of TCR beta CDR3 regions was carried out from RNA transcripts. The first round of RT-PCR for the TCR CDR3 was performed with the HTBI primer set and the Qiagen OneStep RT-PCR kit. Libraries were constructed in a second round of multiplex PCR, after which size selection and purification were carried out. The libraries were sequenced on an Illumina HiSeq2000 using paired-end 100 bp reads. As for the original processing: SOAPnuke was used to process the raw data, with reads discarded if the reads contained adapters or uncalled bases, had a mean Phred below 15, or lacked an exact constant-primer or identifier match. High-quality paired reads were merged using COPE v1.2.5, and each unique nucleotide sequence was defined as a clonotype. Clonotypes were aligned to IMGT TRBV, TRBD and TRBJ reference segments using MiTCR v1.1. The analysis was restricted to V-J combinations with a frequency above 0.0001, which together covered 99.2% of the repertoires. The TCS score was defined as F50 (clonal expansion) divided by E x V (chaos), with BLOSUM62-based TCRdist calculated between CDR3 peptides within each V-J. Welch's t-statistics and random forest reduced around 550 V-J features to 13, which were used in a naive Bayes classifier (R e1071). Using fastp trimming at Q25 and MiXCR clonotype assembly, TCRdb reanalyzed the public sequencing data and kept in-frame beta chains. Identical CDR3 protein sequences are pooled into one entry, listed with their most common genes and DNA. The V and J calls were not made by the authors but by TCRdb's processing. Present in this sample are 280,000 or so distinct CDR3 sequences, 25% of which were seen just once. Approximately 25% of the sample is held by the ten biggest clonotypes.

The chain is made from TRBV3-1 and TRBJ2-5; 10 bases in the junction line up with TRBD1. The receptor was derived from a man aged 35-49 years with Graves' hyperthyroidism that later progressed to Graves' ophthalmopathy. Input material: blood. The DNA sequence is given as TGTGCCAGCAGCCAGCCGGGACAGGGGTTTGCGACCCAGTACTTC. The encoded protein is CASSQPGQGFATQYF.